This entry is about one T cell receptor beta chain. Its antigen is undetermined. In blood CD8+ and CD4+ T cells, TCR beta underwent sequencing. The authors reverse transcribed about 0.5 to 1 ug RNA with random hexamers. A multiplex approach, immunoSEQ multiplex PCR, amplified TCR beta CDR3 across 54 Vbeta and 13 Jbeta. In TCRdb, the immunoSEQ multiplex PCR reads were re-called with MiXCR into one record per CDR3 protein. This table has approximately 210,000 distinct CDR3 sequences, about 94% appearing once. The entry originates in a study of CD8 T cells in Susac syndrome. Study-level points and caveats: In Susac syndrome, CD4+ T cell repertoires lacked any clonal expansion.

With 4 bases removed from V and 4 bases from J, the gap between germline ends came to 10 bases. This CDR3 spans 13 amino acids. CDR1 is MNHEY, CDR2 SMNVEV, per germline (reference sequence). Source material: CD4+ T cells from PBMCs. This TCR was recovered from a human donor with Susac syndrome. This chain links TRBV27 with TRBJ1-2, with no clear D. The CDR3 reads CASSSGRAYGYTF. CDR3 in DNA: TGTGCCAGCAGTTCAGGACGGGCCTATGGCTACACCTTC.